A selection of T cell receptor beta chains follows, all from one sample in a study of blood T cell repertoires in COVID-19. This table comes from immunoSEQ multiplex PCR, and its TCRdb copy is limited to in-frame clones, with some not included. The table includes under 250,000 clones, over 65% detected once. Sequenced input: peripheral blood. The receptors originated from a woman in her sixties or seventies with active or convalescent COVID-19. CDR3s include the opening cysteine and the closing phenylalanine or tryptophan. The D gene is left open where the match is weak. Expanded clones are given a class, and other clones once, few, many or no size at all.

V,J,size,D,CDR3,DNA
TRBV18,TRBJ2-7,.,TRBD1,CASLLRGTGGYEQYF,TGTGCCAGCTTATTAAGGGGGACAGGGGGCTACGAGCAGTACTTC
TRBV7-2,TRBJ1-2,.,.,CASSPLGQFYGYTF,TGTGCCAGCAGCCCCCTCGGACAGTTCTATGGCTACACCTTC
TRBV11-2,TRBJ1-2,.,.,CASSLVEQGYGYTF,TGTGCCAGCAGCTTAGTCGAGCAGGGGTATGGCTACACCTTC
TRBV5-1,TRBJ2-5,.,.,CASSLLGGGETQYF,TGCGCCAGCAGCTTGTTGGGAGGCGGGGAGACCCAGTACTTC
TRBV14,TRBJ1-4,.,TRBD1,CASSGRQGPNEKLFF,TGTGCCAGCAGCGGGCGACAGGGGCCAAATGAAAAACTGTTTTTT
TRBV9,TRBJ1-2,.,.,CASSSTGGGSTRYNYGYTF,TGTGCCAGCAGCTCCACGGGAGGGGGGTCCACACGCTATAACTATGGCTACACCTTC
TRBV9,TRBJ2-7,.,TRBD2,CASSVGTSGLYEQYF,TGTGCCAGCAGCGTCGGGACTAGCGGGCTCTACGAGCAGTACTTC
TRBV27,TRBJ1-1,few,.,CASSLSWVGGEAFF,TGTGCCAGCAGTTTATCTTGGGTTGGCGGAGAAGCTTTCTTT
TRBV7-9,TRBJ2-4,.,TRBD1,CASSLLDRGGNIQYF,TGTGCCAGCAGCTTACTGGACAGGGGTGGAAACATTCAGTACTTC
TRBV28,TRBJ2-7,.,.,CASTDNQGLAYEQYF,TGTGCCAGCACCGATAACCAGGGGTTAGCCTACGAGCAGTACTTC
TRBV19,TRBJ2-3,.,TRBD1,CASSVGTASTDTQYF,TGTGCCAGTAGTGTGGGGACAGCTAGCACAGATACGCAGTATTTT
TRBV19,TRBJ2-3,.,.,CASSTRGRSTDTQYF,TGTGCCAGTAGTACCAGGGGCCGAAGCACAGATACGCAGTATTTT
TRBV6-6,TRBJ2-7,few,TRBD1,CASKRTGPQGEEQYF,TGTGCCAGCAAGAGGACAGGGCCTCAGGGAGAGGAGCAGTACTTC
TRBV5-4,TRBJ1-2,.,.,CASSLDTSNYGYTF,TGTGCCAGCAGCTTGGACACCTCTAACTATGGCTACACCTTC
TRBV28,TRBJ2-1,.,.,CASSFRGSSYNEQFF,TGTGCCAGCAGTTTTCGGGGAAGCTCCTACAATGAGCAGTTCTTC
TRBV6-5,TRBJ2-1,.,.,CAIYDLGRNNEQFF,TGTGCCATCTACGACCTGGGGCGAAACAATGAGCAGTTCTTC
TRBV6-2/TRBV6-3,TRBJ2-1,.,TRBD2,CASSYPTSGRGYEQFF,TGTGCCAGCAGTTACCCGACTAGCGGGAGGGGATATGAGCAGTTCTTC
TRBV5-1,TRBJ2-2,.,.,CASSSFPGTTGELFF,TGCGCCAGCAGCTCCTTCCCGGGAACCACCGGGGAGCTGTTTTTT
TRBV25-1,TRBJ2-7,.,.,CASSEGKRRSDEQYF,TGTGCCAGCAGTGAAGGTAAAAGGAGGTCGGACGAGCAGTACTTC
TRBV30,TRBJ2-1,.,.,CAWSVAAGTNEQFF,TGTGCCTGGAGTGTAGCCGCGGGGACTAATGAGCAGTTCTTC
TRBV6-2/TRBV6-3,TRBJ2-1,.,.,CASSHGGGQFF,TGTGCCAGCAGTCACGGGGGTGGGCAGTTCTTC
TRBV30,TRBJ2-2,.,.,CAWITGSVTGELFF,TGTGCCTGGATCACAGGGAGTGTCACCGGGGAGCTGTTTTTT
TRBV6-5,TRBJ2-7,few,TRBD2,CASMRVAGPDEQYF,TGTGCCAGCATGAGGGTAGCGGGACCGGACGAGCAGTACTTC
TRBV2,TRBJ1-2,.,TRBD1,CASKGADPIGYTF,TGTGCCAGCAAGGGGGCAGACCCAATCGGCTACACCTTC
TRBV18,TRBJ2-1,.,TRBD1,CASSQGAYEQFF,TGTGCCAGCTCACAGGGGGCGTATGAGCAGTTCTTC
TRBV6-2/TRBV6-3,TRBJ1-1,.,.,CASSSRALNTEAFF,TGTGCCAGCAGTTCGCGGGCCCTGAACACTGAAGCTTTCTTT
TRBV6-5,TRBJ2-7,few,TRBD2,CASSYSTSGSFGEQYF,TGTGCCAGCAGTTACTCGACTAGCGGGAGTTTCGGCGAGCAGTACTTC
TRBV24-1,TRBJ2-1,once,TRBD2,CATSEPLLAGKADNEQFF,TGTGCCACCAGTGAACCTTTGCTAGCGGGAAAAGCAGACAATGAGCAGTTCTTC
TRBV14,TRBJ1-3,.,TRBD1,CASSRTGGLLSGNTIYF,TGTGCCAGCAGCCGGACAGGGGGCCTACTCTCTGGAAACACCATATATTTT
TRBV3-1/TRBV3-2,TRBJ1-4,once,.,CASSQEVRATATNEKLFF,TGTGCCAGCAGCCAAGAGGTACGAGCGACCGCAACTAATGAAAAACTGTTTTTT
TRBV18,TRBJ2-7,.,.,CASSPEGVSYEQYF,TGTGCCAGCTCACCAGAAGGAGTCTCCTACGAGCAGTACTTC
TRBV6-6,TRBJ2-5,.,TRBD1,CASRTGQGNQETQYF,TGTGCCAGCAGAACGGGACAGGGAAACCAAGAGACCCAGTACTTC
TRBV2,TRBJ2-2,.,.,CASTSARGGELFF,TGTGCCAGCACCTCCGCCCGGGGCGGGGAGCTGTTTTTT
TRBV6-6,TRBJ2-1,.,.,CASSWDTYNEQFF,TGTGCCAGCAGTTGGGACACCTACAATGAGCAGTTCTTC
TRBV5-4,TRBJ1-1,once,.,CASSLIEVMKTEAFF,TGTGCCAGCAGCTTGATCGAGGTGATGAAGACTGAAGCTTTCTTT
TRBV21-1,TRBJ2-1,.,.,CASSKVFAEFQFF,TGTGCCAGCAGCAAAGTATTTGCGGAGTTCCAGTTCTTC
TRBV10-3,TRBJ2-5,.,.,CAIKGQETQYF,TGTGCCATTAAGGGGCAAGAGACCCAGTACTTC